This T cell receptor beta chain was documented in a study of CXCR3-negative and CXCR3-positive naive CD8 T cells. Study-wide points: CXCR3-positive naive cells had TRB CDR3s that were more hydrophobic than CXCR3-negative naive cells had.

About this clonotype: Antigen unknown.

In preparing the TRB cDNA libraries, 5' RACE with UMI labels was used. TCRdb re-called the 5' RACE reads and catalogs CDR3 proteins one per entry, DNA excluded. This sample's table reports around 140,000 distinct CDR3 sequences. The CDR3 is made up of 19 amino acids. The germline V gene has CDR1 MDHEN and CDR2 SYDVKM. The chain links TRBV28 to TRBJ2-7; TCRdb proposes TRBD2, but this gene call is untestable without DNA. Sequenced: naive CXCR3- CD8+ T cells from blood. The subset: CD45RO-CCR7+CD27+CD95- naive CD8+ T cells lacking CXCR3 (TNR3-). The sequence was collected from a human donor in good health. Some clones in this sample may be carry-over from other donors' samples. The CDR3 sequence is CAGSLYGGGRISRIYEQYF.